Each of the 8 T cell receptor beta chains below was sequenced from the same sample in a study of blood T cell repertoires in COVID-19 (TCRdb year 2020). Receptor libraries were prepared by the immunoSEQ multiplex PCR assay. TCRdb stores this immuneACCESS table with in-frame sequences only. Part of the clones is absent; in the studies checked, under half of the shortfall reflects unresolved V genes, and no reason is known for the rest. This sample lists 150,000 to 200,000 clones; over 75% were detected once. The ten most abundant clones make up around 6.7% of the sample. The specimen was PBMCs or T cells enriched from blood (not recorded which). These receptors all come from a woman between 50 and 59 years old who had recovered from COVID-19.

This clone showed up just a few times. The V and J genes are TRBV30 and TRBJ1-5; maybe TRBD1 (6 bases). V gave up 7 bases and J gave up 3 bases, with 10 bases separating them. Per the germline V gene, CDR1 is GTSNPN and CDR2 is SVGIG (reference sequence). The CDR3 consists of 12 residues. DNA for the CDR3: TGTGCCTTCTCAGGGGCCAATCAGCCCCAGCATTTT. Protein sequence: CAFSGANQPQHF.

In the case of this clone: The sample has other DNA sequences that encode this CDR3 too. V is TRBV5-1 and J is TRBJ1-5; 7 bases agree with TRBD1. The germline V gene has CDR1 SGHRS and CDR2 YFSETQ. Losses at the gene ends were 4 bases for V and 2 bases for J; bases not matched to a gene: 3. The CDR3 runs 14 residues. The CDR3 DNA is TGCGCCAGCAGCCTTGGGACAGGCAATCAGCCCCAGCATTTT. Its translation is CASSLGTGNQPQHF.

The rearrangement links TRBV7-2 to TRBJ2-1, with D possibly TRBD2 on 5 matching bases. V was clipped by 5 bases and J by 9 bases, with 23 bases between them. The CDR3 contains 16 residues. CDR1 and CDR2 (germline): SGHTA, FQGNSA. The CDR3 loop is CASSGNVGGGRAEQFF. CDR3 nucleotide sequence: TGTGCCAGCAGCGGGAATGTGGGTGGAGGTCGAGCTGAGCAGTTCTTC.

This chain uses TRBV2 with TRBJ1-2; the D gene is possibly TRBD1 (5 bases). Germline V CDR1 and CDR2: SNHLY, FYNNEI. CDR3 length equals 15 residues. V lost 7 bases to trimming and J lost 2 bases, with 17 bases between them. The CDR3 is CASTEARGSNYGYTF. The DNA for the CDR3 is TGTGCCAGCACCGAGGCAAGGGGATCCAACTATGGCTACACCTTC.

This clone was recorded a few times. Other DNA sequences from this sample encode an identical CDR3 as well. The V gene is TRBV18, the J gene TRBJ1-1; D may be TRBD1 (5 bases). CDR3 length equals 13 residues. The germline CDR1 and CDR2 sequences are KGHSH and LQKENI. Between the trimmed V and J ends, which lost 3 bases and 1 base, there was a span of 6 bases. This chain's CDR3 is CASSPTENTEAFF. As DNA, the CDR3 is TGTGCCAGCTCACCGACAGAGAACACTGAAGCTTTCTTT.

V and J are TRBV7-2 and TRBJ1-1; TRBD1 matches 7 bases. After removal of 4 bases from V and 3 bases from J, the junction contained 5 bases not matched to a gene. The germline CDR1 and CDR2 sequences are SGHTA and FQGNSA. The CDR3 runs to 14 residues. The CDR3 sequence is CASSYLQGHTEAFF. The CDR3 nucleotides read TGTGCCAGCAGCTACCTACAGGGGCACACTGAAGCTTTCTTT.

A note on this clone: The same CDR3 arises from other DNA sequences in this sample as well. The chain joins TRBV6-5 to TRBJ1-5, with 8 positions matching TRBD1. The germline V gene has CDR1 MNHEY and CDR2 SVGAGI. CDR3 size: 14 residues. Germline trimming cut 6 bases from V and 2 bases from J; bases unmatched to any gene: 3. CDR3 in DNA: TGTGCCAGCAGGGGGACAGGCGGCAATCAGCCCCAGCATTTT. It specifies CASRGTGGNQPQHF.

The V call is TRBV29-1, the J call TRBJ1-5, with D unresolved. The CDR3 runs to 13 residues. V was trimmed by 0 bases and J by 3 bases, leaving 6 bases between them. Germline loops: CDR1 SQVTM, CDR2 ANQGSEA. The CDR3 loop is CSVEEAYNQPQHF. CDR3 bases: TGCAGCGTTGAAGAGGCTTACAATCAGCCCCAGCATTTT.